This TCR beta chain was retrieved from a study of identical twins. A single record per CDR3 protein comes from TCRdb applying MiXCR to the 5' RACE reads. The sample contains approximately 240,000 distinct CDR3 sequences, over 11% of which appear only once. Trimming removed 4 bases from V and 1 base from J, with 14 bases in between. Germline assignment: CDR1 SGHRS and CDR2 YFSETQ. The CDR3 spans 15 residues. Study-level points and caveats: Twin-shared out-of-frame alpha sequences were enriched for low generation probability. Where beta out-of-frame sequences were concerned, excess twin sharing was weaker. Insertions ran lower in abundant cord blood beta clonotypes, though not in memory repertoires. Out-of-frame sharing of TCR alpha in monozygotic twins was underestimated by models.

Turning to this clonotype: Its antigen remains unknown.

The sequenced sample was memory (CD45RO+) T cells sorted from blood. The sequence was collected from a woman between 18 and 29 years old in good health. The chain combines TRBV5-1 with TRBJ1-1; possibly TRBD1 for D (6 bases). CDR3 amino acids: CASSPQGLPNTEAFF. The CDR3 region has the DNA TGCGCCAGCAGCCCCCAGGGGTTACCGAACACTGAAGCTTTCTTT.